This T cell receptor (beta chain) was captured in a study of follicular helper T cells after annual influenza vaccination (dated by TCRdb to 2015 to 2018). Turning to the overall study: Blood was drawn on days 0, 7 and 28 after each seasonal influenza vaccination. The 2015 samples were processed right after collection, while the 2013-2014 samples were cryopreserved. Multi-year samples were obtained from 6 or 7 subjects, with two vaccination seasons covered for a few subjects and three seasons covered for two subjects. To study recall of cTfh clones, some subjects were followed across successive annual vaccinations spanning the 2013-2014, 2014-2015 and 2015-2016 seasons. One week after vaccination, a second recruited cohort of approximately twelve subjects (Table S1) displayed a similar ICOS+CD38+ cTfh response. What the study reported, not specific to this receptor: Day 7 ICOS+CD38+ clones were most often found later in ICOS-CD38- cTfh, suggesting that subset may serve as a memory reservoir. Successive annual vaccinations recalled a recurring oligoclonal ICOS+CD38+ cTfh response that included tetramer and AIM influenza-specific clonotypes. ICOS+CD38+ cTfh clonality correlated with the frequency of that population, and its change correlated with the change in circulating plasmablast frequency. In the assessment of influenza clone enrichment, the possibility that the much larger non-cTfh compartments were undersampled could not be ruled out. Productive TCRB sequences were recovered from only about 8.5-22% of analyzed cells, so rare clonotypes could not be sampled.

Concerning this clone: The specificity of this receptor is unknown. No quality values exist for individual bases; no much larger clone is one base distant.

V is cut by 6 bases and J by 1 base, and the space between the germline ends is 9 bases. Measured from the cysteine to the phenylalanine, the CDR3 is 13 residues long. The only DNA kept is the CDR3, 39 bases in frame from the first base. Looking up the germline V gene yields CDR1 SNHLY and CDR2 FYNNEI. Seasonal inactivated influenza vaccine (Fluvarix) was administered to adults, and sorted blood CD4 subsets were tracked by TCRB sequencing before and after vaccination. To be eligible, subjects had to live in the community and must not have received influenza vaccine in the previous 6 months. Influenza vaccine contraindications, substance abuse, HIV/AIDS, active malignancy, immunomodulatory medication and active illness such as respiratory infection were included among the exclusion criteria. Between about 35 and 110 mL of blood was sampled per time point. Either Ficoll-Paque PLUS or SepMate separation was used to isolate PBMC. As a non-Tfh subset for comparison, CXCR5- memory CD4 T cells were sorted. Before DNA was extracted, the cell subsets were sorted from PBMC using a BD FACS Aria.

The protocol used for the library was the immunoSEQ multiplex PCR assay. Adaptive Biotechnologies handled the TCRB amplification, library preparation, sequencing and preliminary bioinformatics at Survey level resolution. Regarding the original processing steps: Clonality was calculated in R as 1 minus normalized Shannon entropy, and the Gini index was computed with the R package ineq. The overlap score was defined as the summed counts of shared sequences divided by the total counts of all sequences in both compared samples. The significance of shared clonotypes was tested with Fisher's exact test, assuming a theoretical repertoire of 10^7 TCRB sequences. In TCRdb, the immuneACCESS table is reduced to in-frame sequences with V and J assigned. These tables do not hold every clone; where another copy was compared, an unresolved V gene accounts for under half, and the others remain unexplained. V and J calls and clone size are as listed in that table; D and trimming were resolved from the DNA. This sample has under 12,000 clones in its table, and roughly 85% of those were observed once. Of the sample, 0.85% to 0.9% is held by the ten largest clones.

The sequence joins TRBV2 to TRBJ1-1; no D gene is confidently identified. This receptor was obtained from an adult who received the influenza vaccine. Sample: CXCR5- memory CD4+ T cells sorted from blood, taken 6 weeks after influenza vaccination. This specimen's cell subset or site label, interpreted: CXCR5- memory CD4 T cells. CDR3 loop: CASSPWGNTEAFF. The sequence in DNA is TGTGCCAGCAGCCCTTGGGGGAACACTGAAGCTTTCTTT.